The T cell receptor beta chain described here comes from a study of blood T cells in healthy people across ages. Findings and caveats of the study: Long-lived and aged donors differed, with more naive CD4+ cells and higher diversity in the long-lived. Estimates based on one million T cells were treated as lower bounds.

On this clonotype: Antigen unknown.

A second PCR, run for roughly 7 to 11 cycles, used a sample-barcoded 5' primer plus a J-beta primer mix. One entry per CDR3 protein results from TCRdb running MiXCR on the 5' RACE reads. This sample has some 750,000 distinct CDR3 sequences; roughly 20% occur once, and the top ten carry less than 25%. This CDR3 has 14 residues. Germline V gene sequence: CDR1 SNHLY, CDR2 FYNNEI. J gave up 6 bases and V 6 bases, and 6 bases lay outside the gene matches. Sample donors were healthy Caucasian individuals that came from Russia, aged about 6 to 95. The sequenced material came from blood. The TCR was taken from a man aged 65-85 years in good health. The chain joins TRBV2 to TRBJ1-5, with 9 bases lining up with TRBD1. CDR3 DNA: TGTGCCAGCAGGGGCGGACAGGGGAGTCAGCCCCAGCATTTT. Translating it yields CASRGGQGSQPQHF. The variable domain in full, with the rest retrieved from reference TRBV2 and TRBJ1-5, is EPEVTQTPSHQVTQMGQEVILRCVPISNHLYFYWYRQILGQKVEFLVSFYNNEISEKSEIFDDQFSVERPDGSNFTLKIRSTKLEDSAMYFCASRGGQGSQPQHFGDGTRLSIL.